Below are 21 T cell receptor beta chains sequenced from a single sample in a study of molecular identifiers for immune sequencing clone quantification. Via MiXCR, TCRdb re-called the PCR reads, giving one row per CDR3 protein. The table records fewer than 70,000 distinct CDR3 sequences, around 18% of them present only once. Sample: naive CD8+ T cells from blood, with Jurkat cell RNA spiked in. The subset is: FACS-sorted CD8+CD4-CCR7+CD45RA+ naive T cells. The receptors stem from a human donor in good health. Some libraries in this study had Jurkat cell RNA spiked in.

Ten or more counts support this clonotype. V and J are TRBV4-2 and TRBJ2-1, with 11 bases aligning to TRBD2. V lost 5 bases and J lost 4; bases outside the gene matches: 7. This CDR3 has 16 amino acids. From germline, CDR1 is LGHNA and CDR2 YNFKEQ. The CDR3 spells CASSAGTSGLYNEQFF. The CDR3 coding sequence is TGTGCCAGCAGCGCGGGGACTAGCGGACTTTACAATGAGCAGTTCTTC.

Details on this clonotype: A read error may account for a junction end that differs from germline. The chain couples TRBV5-3 to TRBJ1-5; D unclear. TRBV5-3 carries the ORF label, with uncertain function. The CDR3 totals 13 residues. CDR3 DNA sequence: TGTGCCAGCAGCTTCGAAGGCAATCAGCCCCAGCATTTT. It yields the protein CASSFEGNQPQHF.

Only a few counts were recorded for this clonotype. The rearrangement joins TRBV5-6 to TRBJ2-7; 7 nucleotides line up with TRBD1. Germline V gene lookup returns CDR1 SGHDT and CDR2 YYEEEE. CDR3 length equals 13 residues. V shed 3 bases, J shed 2 bases, and the junction held 2 bases outside the gene matches. This chain's CDR3 is CASSYRGPYEQYF. The CDR3 nucleotides read TGTGCCAGCAGCTACAGGGGTCCCTACGAGCAGTACTTC.

This clonotype was counted ten times or more. This rearrangement joins TRBV19 to TRBJ2-5; unclear D gene. The CDR3 has 14 residues. Trimming shortened V by 1 base and J by 5 bases, and 11 bases separated the two germline ends. The V gene's germline CDR1 is LNHDA and CDR2 SQIVND (reference sequence). The CDR3 is CASSIGTGSETQYF. The CDR3 coding sequence is TGTGCCAGTAGTATAGGGACGGGCTCGGAGACCCAGTACTTC.

This clonotype was seen more than once but under ten times. The chain recombines TRBV12-3 or TRBV12-4 with TRBJ2-7; 16 bases map to TRBD2. V lost 4 bases to trimming and J lost 4 bases; unmatched junction nucleotides: 7. There are 17 residues in the CDR3. The CDR3 reads CASSSGLAGGPIYEQYF. The CDR3 DNA sequence: TGTGCCAGCAGTTCGGGACTAGCGGGAGGGCCAATTTACGAGCAGTACTTC.

Ten or more counts support this clonotype. This chain connects TRBV5-6 to TRBJ2-2; TRBD2 is a possible D gene (5 bases). The CDR3 is 16 amino acids. Trimming removed 4 bases at V and 1 base at J, with 14 bases between. Germline loops: CDR1 SGHDT, CDR2 YYEEEE. Written as DNA, the CDR3 is TGTGCCAGCAGCCCCTGGCCGGAGGAGAACACCGGGGAGCTGTTTTTT. Translation: CASSPWPEENTGELFF.

This clonotype was detected ten times or more. The chain employs TRBV14 and TRBJ2-3; no clear D. This CDR3 has 13 residues. The germline V gene encodes CDR1 SGHDN and CDR2 FVKESK. Trimming removed 6 bases from V and 6 bases from J, with 13 bases in between. The CDR3 coding sequence is TGTGCCAGCAGTGTAACCTGGGCCGATACGCAGTATTTT. This translates into CASSVTWADTQYF. The full variable domain, rest sourced from reference TRBV14 and TRBJ2-3, is EAGVTQFPSHSVIEKGQTVTLRCDPISGHDNLYWYRRVMGKEIKFLLHFVKESKQDESGMPNNRFLAERTGGTYSTLKVQPAELEDSGVYFCASSVTWADTQYFGPGTRLTVL.

Points on this clonotype: Just one base apart from a much larger clone, this may be a read error. The V and J genes are TRBV19 and TRBJ2-1; D not certain. The CDR3 consists of 15 residues. The V gene's germline CDR1 is LNHDA and CDR2 SQIVND (reference sequence). V was shortened by 3 bases and J by 9 bases, with 18 bases between the two germline ends. This CDR3 reads CASSMLLGSRSEQFF. The CDR3 DNA follows: TGTGCCAGTAGTATGTTACTGGGTAGCCGAAGTGAGCAGTTCTTC.

The sample holds many counts of this clonotype. CDR3 nucleotides: TGTGCCAGTAGTATCTCACCCGGGGGCAATCAGCCCCAGCATTTT. As protein: CASSISPGGNQPQHF. The V and J genes are TRBV19 and TRBJ1-5; no reliable D call. The CDR3 spans 15 residues. Germline CDR1 and CDR2: LNHDA and SQIVND (reference sequence). With 3 bases removed from V and 2 bases from J, the gap between germline ends came to 11 bases.

Comment on this clonotype: This clone may be a read error of a much larger clone one base away. The J gene is TRBJ2-5, the V gene TRBV7-2; a weak D match, TRBD2 (6 bases). In germline, CDR1 is SGHTA, CDR2 FQGNSA. This CDR3 has 17 amino acids. V was clipped by 5 bases and J by 4 bases, with 23 bases between them. The CDR3 sequence: CASSPDSYTGGRETQYF. CDR3 nucleotides: TGTGCCAGCAGCCCAGATTCCTATACCGGGGGTCGAGAGACCCAGTACTTC.

The table lists this clonotype with many counts. V and J are TRBV6-2 or TRBV6-3 and TRBJ1-5, with a tentative D call TRBD1 (6 bases). CDR1 and CDR2 from the germline V gene are MNHEY and SVGEGT. V was cut by 7 bases and J by 5 bases, with 18 bases left in between. The CDR3 length is 15 residues. CDR3 DNA sequence: TGTGCCAGCAACGACTTACAGGGACCACATCAGCCCCAGCATTTT. This gives the protein CASNDLQGPHQPQHF.

This clonotype was observed at least ten times. This chain connects TRBV30 to TRBJ1-2; D remains ambiguous. This CDR3 is 11 amino acids long. Germline V gene lookup returns CDR1 GTSNPN and CDR2 SVGIG (reference sequence). V was pared by 5 bases and J by 0 bases, with 4 bases between. The CDR3, as DNA: TGTGCCTGGGGAACTAACTATGGCTACACCTTC. Its protein product is CAWGTNYGYTF.

This clonotype was counted ten times or more. The chain uses TRBV27 and TRBJ2-1; D not resolved. CDR1 is MNHEY, CDR2 SMNVEV, per germline (reference sequence). The CDR3 runs to 13 residues. The V end lost 0 bases, the J end lost 9 bases, and 9 bases lay between the germline ends. The CDR3 here is CASSLSIGGEQFF. The CDR3 coding sequence is TGTGCCAGCAGTTTATCCATAGGCGGTGAGCAGTTCTTC.

This clonotype was seen only a few times. It may be a read error: a sequence one base away is much more abundant. This CDR3 fails to terminate in the conserved phenylalanine or tryptophan, so it likely reflects a read error. The chain couples TRBV20-1 to TRBJ2-7, with 7 bases lining up with TRBD1. Germline-derived CDR1 and CDR2 are DFQATT and SNEGSKA (reference sequence). Trimming took 1 base from V and 6 from J; bases not matched to a gene: 9. This CDR3 comprises 14 residues. CDR3 DNA: TGCAGTGCTAGAGCCCGGACAGGTGTCCTCGAGCAGTACTCC. Translated: CSARARTGVLEQYS.

Worth noting for this clonotype: At one of its ends the junction is not consistent with the germline gene, which may arise from a read error. V is TRBV6-5 and J is TRBJ2-1; D gene uncertain. Germline CDR1 reads MNHEY; CDR2 reads SVGAGI. There are 16 residues in the CDR3. In DNA, the CDR3 is TGTGCCAGCAGTTACTCGAGTTTCGAGAGTCTCAATGAGCAGTTTTTC. As protein: CASSYSSFESLNEQFF.

The J gene is TRBJ2-7, the V gene TRBV5-6; no definite D call. From germline, CDR1 is SGHDT and CDR2 YYEEEE. V dropped 0 bases and J dropped 2 bases, with 9 bases sitting between them. The CDR3 consists of 14 residues. This chain's CDR3 is CASSLAGSTYEQYF. The CDR3 DNA reads TGTGCCAGCAGCTTGGCCGGCAGCACCTACGAGCAGTACTTC.

This clonotype occurred many times. The chain uses TRBV6-6 and TRBJ2-7, with D possibly called TRBD1 or TRBD2 (8 bases each). Germline CDR1 is MNHNY and CDR2 is SVGAGI (reference sequence). The CDR3 has 15 amino acids. Trimming took off 2 bases at V and 3 bases at J, with 14 bases between the two ends. The CDR3 DNA sequence: TGTGCCAGCAGTTACAATAGCGGGACAGGCTACGAGCAGTACTTC. Translation: CASSYNSGTGYEQYF.

This clonotype was seen ten or more times. The rearrangement joins TRBV6-5 to TRBJ2-1, with TRBD1 matching 10 bases. Germline trimming cut 4 bases from V and 9 bases from J; bases unmatched to any gene: 9. The V gene's germline CDR1 is MNHEY and CDR2 SVGAGI. This CDR3 is 15 amino acids long. CDR3 region: CASSWGQGTQSEQFF. CDR3 nucleotide sequence: TGTGCCAGCAGTTGGGGACAGGGGACCCAGAGTGAGCAGTTCTTC.

Note on this clonotype: Since a much larger clone is just one base distant, this may be a read error. CDR3 amino acids: CASGLASITYSPLHF. Here the CDR3 DNA reads TGTGCCAGCGGCTTAGCCTCGATAACTTATTCACCCCTCCACTTT. This sequence joins TRBV7-9 and TRBJ1-6; no definite D call. The CDR3 covers 15 residues. The germline CDR1 and CDR2 sequences are SEHNR and FQNEAQ (reference sequence).

This clonotype has a count of ten or more. This rearrangement joins TRBV6-2 or TRBV6-3 to TRBJ2-1; perhaps TRBD1 as D (6 bases). The V end was cut by 2 bases, the J end by 9 bases, with 14 bases between. Germline V gene sequence: CDR1 MNHEY, CDR2 SVGEGT. The CDR3 extends over 14 amino acids. The CDR3 is CASSYELARGEQFF. For the CDR3, the DNA is TGTGCCAGCAGTTACGAGCTAGCCAGGGGTGAGCAGTTCTTC.

This clonotype was detected many times. The J gene is TRBJ2-1, the V gene TRBV4-1; weak D call: TRBD2 (6 bases). This CDR3 has 16 amino acids. The germline V and J ends were trimmed by 7 bases and 5 bases, with 21 bases remaining between them. From germline, CDR1 is MGHRA and CDR2 YSYEKL. The CDR3 here is CASTNFGDSLNNEQFF. In DNA, the CDR3 is TGCGCCAGCACAAATTTCGGGGACTCCCTCAACAATGAGCAGTTCTTC.